The clone carrying this T cell receptor (beta chain) was detected ten times or more. This specimen belongs to a study of early T cells in non-severe SARS-CoV-2 infection. Unique molecular identifiers were added to individual cDNA molecules. MiXCR, run by TCRdb on the 5' RACE reads, gives a single entry per CDR3 protein. Of 74,000 or so distinct CDR3 sequences in the sample, 11% were seen once. The CDR3 sequence is 14 residues long. The V end lost 2 bases, the J end lost 7 bases, and 12 bases lay between the germline ends. From germline, CDR1 is SGHAT and CDR2 FQNNGV. The source of this sequence is an adult who was a healthcare worker with PCR-confirmed SARS-CoV-2 infection or an uninfected control (not recorded which). This rearrangement joins TRBV11-2 to TRBJ2-1; D gene ambiguous. The sample taken for sequencing was whole blood. The CDR3 sequence: CASSLIVRANEQFF. As DNA, the CDR3 is TGTGCCAGCAGCTTAATTGTGAGAGCAAATGAGCAGTTCTTC. The complete variable domain, with remaining parts taken from reference TRBV11-2 and TRBJ2-1, reads EAGVAQSPRYKIIEKRQSVAFWCNPISGHATLYWYQQILGQGPKLLIQFQNNGVVDDSQLPKDRFSAERLKGVDSTLKIQPAKLEDSAVYLCASSLIVRANEQFFGPGTRLTVL.